A selection of T cell receptor beta chains follows, all from one sample in a study of cytomegalovirus exposure and HLA in healthy donors. Data came from immunoSEQ multiplex PCR; TCRdb stores just in-frame clones and leaves some out. Among 150,000 to 200,000 clones listed, approximately 87% were seen once. Sequenced material: PBMCs. These receptors all come from a woman younger than 45 in good health and CMV-seronegative. The CDR3 runs from the conserved cysteine through the conserved F or W. D genes are given only for firm matches. For some rows the clone size is stated as once, few or many, or as a class when expanded; others skip it.

TRBJ1-5 TRBV6-4 . once TGTGCCAGCATGGACAGCCACCGCAATCAGCCCCAGCATTTT CASMDSHRNQPQHF
TRBJ1-4 TRBV29-1 . . TGCAGCGTAGAACAACGGAAGAAACTGTTTTTT CSVEQRKKLFF
TRBJ1-1 TRBV19 TRBD1 . TGTGCCAGTAGTACCTCGACAGGGATGCACACTGAAGCTTTCTTT CASSTSTGMHTEAFF
TRBJ2-2 TRBV13 TRBD1 . TGTGCCAGCAGCACTACGACAGGGCACACCGGGGAGCTGTTTTTT CASSTTTGHTGELFF
TRBJ1-1 TRBV2 TRBD1 . TGTGCCAGCATCCTGGACAGGGGAACTGAAGCTTTCTTT CASILDRGTEAFF
TRBJ2-7 TRBV7-9 . . TGTGCCAGCAGCTTATTGGCGAACGAGCAGTACTTC CASSLLANEQYF
TRBJ2-7 TRBV9 TRBD2 once TGTGCCAGCAGCGTCGACTCTGGGACTAGCCAAACCTACGAGCAGTACTTC CASSVDSGTSQTYEQYF
TRBJ1-5 TRBV4-3 . . TGCGCCAGCAGCCAAGTTTGGGGTCAGCCCCAGCATTTT CASSQVWGQPQHF
TRBJ1-2 TRBV28 . . TGTGCCAGCAGCCGAGATCAGGTTCTCAACGGCTACACCTTC CASSRDQVLNGYTF
TRBJ2-1 TRBV5-8 . . TGTGCCAGCAGCTCCCCTTACGGGGGGCGGACGTCCTACAATGAGCAGTTCTTC CASSSPYGGRTSYNEQFF
TRBJ1-1 TRBV28 . . TGTGCCAGCAGTTTACAGGGCAAGGGGACTGAAGCTTTCTTT CASSLQGKGTEAFF
TRBJ1-3 TRBV4-3 . . TGCGCCAGCAGCCAAGATCTCTTCAACTCTGGAAACACCATATATTTT CASSQDLFNSGNTIYF
TRBJ2-1 TRBV14 . . TGTGCCAGCAGCCAAGATGGAGGGGTCTCCTACAATGAGCAGTTCTTC CASSQDGGVSYNEQFF
TRBJ2-4 TRBV5-8 . . TGTGCCAGCAGCTTCGGATCGGAGCTAGCCAAAAACATTCAGTACTTC CASSFGSELAKNIQYF
TRBJ1-1 TRBV2 . . TGTGCCAGCAGCCCCTCGAACCAGGGTGAAGCTTTCTTT CASSPSNQGEAFF
TRBJ1-2 TRBV5-1 . . TGCGCCAGCAGCTTGGGCCTTTATGGCTACACCTTC CASSLGLYGYTF
TRBJ1-1 TRBV6-5 . . TGTGCCAGCAGTTTGTCCATGAACACTGAAGCTTTCTTT CASSLSMNTEAFF
TRBJ1-4 TRBV4-1 TRBD1 . TGCGCCAGCAGCCTCGGACAGGGTGAAGAAAAACTGTTTTTT CASSLGQGEEKLFF
TRBJ1-2 TRBV19 . few TGTGCCAGTAGATCGGGGGTTACTGGCTACACCTTC CASRSGVTGYTF
TRBJ2-7 TRBV5-8 . few TGTGCCAGCAGCTGGAGGGCCCGGGGACACGAGCAGTACTTC CASSWRARGHEQYF
TRBJ1-1 TRBV5-6 . . TGTGCCAGCAGCGGGACACCCGTGAACACTGAAGCTTTCTTT CASSGTPVNTEAFF
TRBJ1-1 TRBV10-1 . few TGCGCCAGCAGTGAGTCCCCAGCGCCGGACACTGAAGCTTTCTTT CASSESPAPDTEAFF
TRBJ1-2 TRBV19 TRBD1 few TGTGCCAGTAGTAGACTACAGGGGGCCGGTGGCTACACCTTC CASSRLQGAGGYTF
TRBJ1-4 TRBV6-6 . . TGTGCCAGCATGAGGGTTAATGAAAAACTGTTTTTT CASMRVNEKLFF